This T cell receptor beta chain was profiled in a study of shared clonotypes between healthy human individuals. General study points: A limitation of the genetic and exposure-history diversity represented arose from few donors. Generation probabilities were higher for clonotypes shared across all four sorted-subset donors than for unshared ones. Generally, naive subsets came out with larger estimated richness than memory subsets.

Only one count was recorded for this clone. The antigen is not known. The sample carries other DNA sequences with the same CDR3. J lost 3 bases, V lost 1 base, and 2 bases had no gene match. Germline CDR1 and CDR2: SQVTM and ANQGSEA. The CDR3 loop spans 13 amino acids. TCRdb's copy holds only in-frame clones and misses some; the assay was immunoSEQ multiplex PCR. The table includes approximately 320,000 clones, roughly 91% detected once. The donors, healthy adults who were HIV-negative, had experienced no recent acute infections or vaccinations. The chain links TRBV29-1 to TRBJ2-7, with 8 bases lining up with TRBD1. Specimen: memory CD8+ T cells sorted from blood. The subset is: CD45RO+ cells pooled with CCR7-negative TemRA cells. This receptor was taken from a man aged 18 to 29 in good health. CDR3 DNA: TGCAGCGTTGAAGGACAGGGGAACTACGAGCAGTACTTC. It specifies CSVEGQGNYEQYF.